This TCR beta chain appears in the sequencing data of a study of T cell responses to AZD1222 COVID-19 vaccine. Generated by immunoSEQ multiplex PCR, the TCRdb table keeps only in-frame clones and is missing some. The sample records about 140,000 clones, approximately 89% being singletons. Germline V gene data show CDR1 as MDHEN and CDR2 as SYDVKM. There are 14 residues in the CDR3. V dropped 7 bases and J dropped 7; count of bases not matched to a gene: 10. About this clone: The antigen is not known.

Findings and limits, study-wide: Vaccine-associated CD4 TCRs ranged over spike, dominating at 160-218 and 743-854. Only a handful of AZD1222 recipients, six or seven in all, had baseline seropositivity. Repertoire sampling happened only post peak T cell response.

This specimen was peripheral blood, taken on day 0 of AZD1222 vaccination. The rearrangement uses TRBV28 and TRBJ2-1; 7 bases align to TRBD1. The source of this sequence is an adult in good health. The CDR3 sequence: CASTLWTGRNEQFF. In nucleotides, the CDR3 is TGTGCCAGCACCCTGTGGACAGGACGGAATGAGCAGTTCTTC. Together with reference TRBV28 and TRBJ2-1, the CDR3 gives the full variable domain: DVKVTQSSRYLVKRTGEKVFLECVQDMDHENMFWYRQDPGLGLRLIYFSYDVKMKEKGDIPEGYSVSREKKERFSLILESASTNQTSMYLCASTLWTGRNEQFFGPGTRLTVL.